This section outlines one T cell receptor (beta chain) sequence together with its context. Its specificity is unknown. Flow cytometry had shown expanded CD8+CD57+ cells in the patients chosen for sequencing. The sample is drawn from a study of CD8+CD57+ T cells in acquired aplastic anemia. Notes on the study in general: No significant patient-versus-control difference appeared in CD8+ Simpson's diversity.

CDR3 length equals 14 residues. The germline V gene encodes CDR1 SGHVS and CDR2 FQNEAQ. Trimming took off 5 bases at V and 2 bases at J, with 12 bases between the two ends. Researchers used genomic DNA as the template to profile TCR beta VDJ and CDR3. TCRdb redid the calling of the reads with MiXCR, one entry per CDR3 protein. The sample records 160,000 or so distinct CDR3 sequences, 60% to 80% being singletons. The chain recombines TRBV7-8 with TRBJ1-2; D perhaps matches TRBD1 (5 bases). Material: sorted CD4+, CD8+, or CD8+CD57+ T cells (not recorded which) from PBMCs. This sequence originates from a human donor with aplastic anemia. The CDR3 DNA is TGTGCCAGCAGCATCCGCGGGGCCAACTATGGCTACACCTTC. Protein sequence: CASSIRGANYGYTF.